What follows are 22 T cell receptor beta chains derived from one specimen sequenced in a study of radiotherapy plus CTLA-4 blockade in lung cancer. The protocol was immunoSEQ multiplex PCR, while the TCRdb copy is restricted to in-frame clones and leaves out a portion. The sample lists some 110,000 clones; over 65% were seen once. The specimen comprised peripheral blood, sampled from a patient treated with radiotherapy plus ipilimumab. The receptors come from a human donor with non-small cell lung cancer that progressed on radiotherapy plus ipilimumab. Some clones in this sample may be carry-over from other donors' samples.

V and J are TRBV5-1 and TRBJ1-2, with TRBD1 matching over 7 bases. V shed 2 bases and J 4 bases; nucleotides not matched to a gene: 8. The CDR3 sequence is 15 residues long. CDR1 is SGHRS, CDR2 YFSETQ, per germline. The CDR3 nucleotides are TGCGCCAGCAGCTTCAGGCAGGGGGGTCTCTATGGCTACACCTTC. Translation: CASSFRQGGLYGYTF.

V is TRBV6-5 and J is TRBJ2-3; 12 bases agree with TRBD2. The CDR3 runs to 16 residues. Germline V gene data show CDR1 as MNHEY and CDR2 as SVGAGI. V dropped 4 bases and J dropped 5; count of bases not matched to a gene: 7. Here the CDR3 reads CASSFTTSGGGDTQYF. CDR3 in DNA: TGTGCCAGCAGTTTCACGACTAGCGGGGGCGGAGATACGCAGTATTTT.

The chain joins TRBV9 to TRBJ1-6; 10 bases line up with TRBD1. V shed 0 bases and J 9 bases; nucleotides not matched to a gene: 6. Germline V gives CDR1 SGDLS, CDR2 YYNGEE. The CDR3 has 16 residues. In DNA form, the CDR3 reads TGTGCCAGCAGCGTAGCCGGGACAGGGGATTTTTCACCCCTCCACTTT. It is translated as CASSVAGTGDFSPLHF.

The chain uses TRBV5-6 and TRBJ1-1; 9 bases map to TRBD1. Germline trimming cut 3 bases from V and 6 bases from J; bases unmatched to any gene: 3. The CDR3 has 13 amino acids. Germline loops: CDR1 SGHDT, CDR2 YYEEEE. The CDR3 DNA reads as TGTGCCAGCAGCTGGGGACAGGGCTCTGAAGCTTTCTTT. Translation gives CASSWGQGSEAFF.

The genes are TRBV10-3 and TRBJ2-7; 9 bases line up with TRBD1. V lost 2 bases to trimming and J lost 6 bases; unmatched junction nucleotides: 8. The CDR3 has 15 residues. Germline V gives CDR1 ENHRY, CDR2 SYGVKD. The CDR3 DNA is TGTGCCATCAGTGAGAGTGGGGACAGGGAAGGCGAGCAGTACTTC. Residues: CAISESGDREGEQYF.

The V call is TRBV5-7, the J call TRBJ1-1, with no clear D. TRBV5-7 qualifies as an ORF whose function is uncertain. V lost 5 bases to trimming and J lost 0 bases, with 5 bases between them. This CDR3 is 12 amino acids long. CDR3 amino acids: CASSVMNTEAFF. In DNA, the CDR3 is TGTGCCAGCAGTGTGATGAACACTGAAGCTTTCTTT.

V and J are TRBV28 and TRBJ2-3, with no clear D. Trimming shortened V by 5 bases and J by 2 bases, and 14 bases separated the two germline ends. CDR3 size: 15 residues. Germline values: CDR1 MDHEN, CDR2 SYDVKM. CDR3 residues: CASSPADRFTDTQYF. In nucleotides, the CDR3 is TGTGCCAGCAGTCCCGCCGACCGCTTCACAGATACGCAGTATTTT.

The rearrangement joins TRBV28 to TRBJ2-7, with unresolved D. There are 13 residues in the CDR3. CDR1 is MDHEN, CDR2 SYDVKM, per germline. With 5 bases removed from V and 4 bases from J, the gap between germline ends came to 12 bases. CDR3 in DNA: TGTGCCAGCAGTACTGCCCAGCATTACGAGCAGTACTTC. It encodes CASSTAQHYEQYF.

The chain's CDR3 is CASSQLTGFRAGELFF. CDR3 nucleotides: TGCGCCAGCAGTCAATTAACAGGGTTTCGGGCCGGGGAGCTGTTTTTT. This chain links TRBV23-1 with TRBJ2-2, with D perhaps matching TRBD1 (6 bases). TRBV23-1 counts as an open reading frame of uncertain function. V shed 1 base and J shed 6 bases, with 15 bases lying between them. This CDR3 region has 16 residues.

The V and J genes are TRBV7-2 and TRBJ2-5; 10 nucleotides line up with TRBD2. J lost 4 bases, V lost 4 bases, and 3 bases had no gene match. This CDR3 has 14 amino acids. Germline CDR1 and CDR2: SGHTA and FQGNSA. CDR3 coding DNA: TGTGCCAGCAGCTCGTTAGCGGGGGGAGAGACCCAGTACTTC. Amino acid sequence: CASSSLAGGETQYF.

The chain combines TRBV4-1 with TRBJ2-5, with D hard to call. This CDR3 is 14 amino acids long. Germline V CDR1 and CDR2: MGHRA, YSYEKL. V was pared by 3 bases and J by 5 bases, with 13 bases between. CDR3 sequence: CASSQEPKWETQYF. CDR3 nucleotides: TGCGCCAGCAGCCAGGAACCTAAGTGGGAGACCCAGTACTTC.

The chain couples TRBV7-8 to TRBJ1-5; 11 nucleotides agree with TRBD1. Germline CDR1 reads SGHVS; CDR2 reads FQNEAQ. There are 18 residues in the CDR3. Trimming cost V 3 bases and J 0 bases; bases outside gene matches: 7. The CDR3 region is CASSLGTGGTYSNQPQHF. The CDR3 region has the DNA TGTGCCAGCAGCTTGGGGACAGGGGGAACTTATAGCAATCAGCCCCAGCATTTT.

V is TRBV19 and J is TRBJ1-5, with 7 bases fitting TRBD1. The V segment lost 5 bases and the J segment 0 bases; nucleotides outside the gene matches: 10. Germline V gives CDR1 LNHDA, CDR2 SQIVND (reference sequence). This CDR3 contains 17 residues. For the CDR3, the DNA is TGTGCCAGTAGTGTGGGACAGCCCGCTTATAGCAATCAGCCCCAGCATTTT. This translates into CASSVGQPAYSNQPQHF.

Only one count was recorded for this clone. The genes are TRBV5-1 and TRBJ1-1; D is unclear. This CDR3 contains 12 residues. The V end lost 5 bases, the J end lost 8 bases, and 13 bases lay between the germline ends. The germline CDR1 and CDR2 sequences are SGHRS and YFSETQ. As DNA, the CDR3 is TGCGCCAGCAGTTATGACAACTTCGAAGCTTTCTTT. Amino acids: CASSYDNFEAFF.

The CDR3 sequence: CASNKGDGTTRSTF. CDR3 DNA: TGTGCCAGCAATAAGGGTGACGGGACAACGCGGAGCACCTTC. This sequence joins TRBV6-1 and TRBJ1-2; maybe TRBD1 (6 bases). V lost 7 bases and J 13 bases, leaving 25 bases between the germline ends. Per germline, CDR1 MNHNS and CDR2 SASEGT. The CDR3 covers 14 residues.

The chain links TRBV21-1 to TRBJ2-7. TRBV21-1 is a known pseudogene. This CDR3 is built from 15 residues. The CDR3 DNA sequence: TGTGCCAGCAGCGAGGAAACAGTAAGGCCCTACGAGCAGTACTTC. Translating gives CASSEETVRPYEQYF.

In this sample, this clone turned up a few times. The J gene is TRBJ2-5, the V gene TRBV7-9; 10 nucleotides agree with TRBD1. Germline V lookup: CDR1 SEHNR, CDR2 FQNEAQ (reference sequence). The CDR3 is 15 amino acids. V was clipped by 6 bases and J by 5 bases; unmatched bases: 9. CDR3 DNA sequence: TGTGCCAGCAGACATCAGACAGGGGGCGCCGAGACCCAGTACTTC. Translated: CASRHQTGGAETQYF.

This sequence joins TRBV28 and TRBJ1-1, with 9 bases lining up with TRBD1. Germline CDR1 reads MDHEN; CDR2 reads SYDVKM. This CDR3 contains 13 residues. The J segment lost 4 bases and the V segment lost 7 bases, leaving 4 bases of the junction unmatched. CDR3 protein: CASNRQGGTEAFF. CDR3 coding DNA: TGTGCCAGCAATAGACAGGGGGGCACTGAAGCTTTCTTT.

The chain recombines TRBV29-1 with TRBJ2-5; D might be TRBD2 (6 bases). The CDR3 spans 12 residues. Trimming shortened V by 5 bases and J by 1 base, and 8 bases separated the two germline ends. Per the germline V gene, CDR1 is SQVTM and CDR2 is ANQGSEA. CDR3: CSVFGGQETQYF. The CDR3 nucleotides are TGCAGCGTTTTCGGGGGCCAAGAGACCCAGTACTTC.

The genes are TRBV6-5 and TRBJ2-1, with D unclear. Germline CDR1 MNHEY, CDR2 SVGAGI. This CDR3 has 12 amino acids. V was trimmed by 7 bases and J by 6 bases, leaving 10 bases between them. The CDR3 DNA reads TGTGCCAGCATAACAAAGCGCAATGAGCAGTTCTTC. Translation: CASITKRNEQFF.

This rearrangement joins TRBV5-1 to TRBJ2-1; tentatively, D is TRBD1 (5 bases). Germline loops: CDR1 SGHRS, CDR2 YFSETQ. V lost 6 bases to trimming and J lost 1 base, with 14 bases between them. This CDR3 is built from 15 residues. As DNA, the CDR3 is TGCGCCAGCACCCGAGAGACAGTTTCCTACAATGAGCAGTTCTTC. Amino acids: CASTRETVSYNEQFF.

This clone has just one count. The genes are TRBV5-1 and TRBJ2-7; either TRBD1 or TRBD2 may supply D (5 bases each). The germline V gene encodes CDR1 SGHRS and CDR2 YFSETQ. This CDR3 contains 14 residues. V was trimmed by 0 bases and J by 0 bases, leaving 7 bases between them. Written as DNA, the CDR3 is TGCGCCAGCAGCTTGGGAGGGACCTCCTACGAGCAGTACTTC. It yields the protein CASSLGGTSYEQYF.